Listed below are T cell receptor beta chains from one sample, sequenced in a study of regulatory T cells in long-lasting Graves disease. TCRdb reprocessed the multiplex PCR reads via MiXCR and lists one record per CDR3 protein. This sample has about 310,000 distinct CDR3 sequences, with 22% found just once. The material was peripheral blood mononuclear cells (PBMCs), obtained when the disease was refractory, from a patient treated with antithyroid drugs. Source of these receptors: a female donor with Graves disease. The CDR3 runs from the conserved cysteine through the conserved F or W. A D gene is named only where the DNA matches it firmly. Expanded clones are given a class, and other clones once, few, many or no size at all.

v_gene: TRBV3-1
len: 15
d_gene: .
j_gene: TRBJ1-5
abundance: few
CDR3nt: TGTGCCAGCAGCCAAGGGTCTCTCGGTGTTCAGCCCCAGCATTTT
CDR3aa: CASSQGSLGVQPQHF

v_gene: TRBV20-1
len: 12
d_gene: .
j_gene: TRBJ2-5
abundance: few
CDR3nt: TGCAGTGCTAGAAAGGGTGAGGAGACCCAGTACTTC
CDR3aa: CSARKGEETQYF

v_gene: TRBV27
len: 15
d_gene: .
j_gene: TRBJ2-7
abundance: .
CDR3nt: TGTGCCAGCAGTCCCCGGGAAGTCGGAACCTACGAGCAGTACTTC
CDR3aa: CASSPREVGTYEQYF

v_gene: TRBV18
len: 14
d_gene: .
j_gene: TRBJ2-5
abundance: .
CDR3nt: TGTGCCAGCTCTAGGGACGGGCCCAAAGAGACCCAGTACTTC
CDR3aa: CASSRDGPKETQYF

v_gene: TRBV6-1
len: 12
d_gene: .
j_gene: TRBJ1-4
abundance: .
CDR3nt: TGTGCCAGCAGCCGCGTTAATGAAAAACTGTTTTTT
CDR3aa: CASSRVNEKLFF

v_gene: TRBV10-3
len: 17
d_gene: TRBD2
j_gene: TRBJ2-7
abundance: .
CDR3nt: TGTGCCATCAGTGAGTCCTACGGCGGGGGAAAGTCCTACGAGCAGTACTTC
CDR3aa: CAISESYGGGKSYEQYF

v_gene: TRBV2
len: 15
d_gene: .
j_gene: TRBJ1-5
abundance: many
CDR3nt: TGTGCCAGCAGTTACCGTCCGGATAGCAATCAGCCCCAGCATTTT
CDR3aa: CASSYRPDSNQPQHF

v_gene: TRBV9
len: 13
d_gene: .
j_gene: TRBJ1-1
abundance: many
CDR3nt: TGTGCCAGCAGCGTACTCACAGACACTGAAGCTTTCTTT
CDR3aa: CASSVLTDTEAFF

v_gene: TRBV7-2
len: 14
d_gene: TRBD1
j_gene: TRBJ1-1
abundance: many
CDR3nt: TGTGCCAGCAGTCGACAGGGGCGGGACACTGAAGCTTTCTTT
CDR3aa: CASSRQGRDTEAFF

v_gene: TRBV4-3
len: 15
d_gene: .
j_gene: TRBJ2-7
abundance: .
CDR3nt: TGCGCCAGCAGCCAAGATAACGTTCCGATCTACGAGCAGTACTTC
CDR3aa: CASSQDNVPIYEQYF

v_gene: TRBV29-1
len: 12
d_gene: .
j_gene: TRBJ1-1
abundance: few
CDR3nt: TGCAGCGTTCAGGGCGGGAACACTGAAGCTTTCTTT
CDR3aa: CSVQGGNTEAFF

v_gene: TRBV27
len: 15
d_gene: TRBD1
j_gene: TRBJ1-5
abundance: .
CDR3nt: TGTGCCAGCAGCTTTAAAGGGGGCCGCAATCAGCCCCAGCATTTT
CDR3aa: CASSFKGGRNQPQHF

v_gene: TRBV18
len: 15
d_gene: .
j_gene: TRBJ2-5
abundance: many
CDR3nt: TGTGCCAGCTCACCAGGCGGGGGCCTTGGGGAGACCCAGTACTTC
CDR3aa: CASSPGGGLGETQYF

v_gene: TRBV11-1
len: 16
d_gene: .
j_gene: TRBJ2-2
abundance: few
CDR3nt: TGTGCCAGCAGCTTAGCCCCCTCTTACACCACCGGGGAGCTGTTTTTT
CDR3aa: CASSLAPSYTTGELFF

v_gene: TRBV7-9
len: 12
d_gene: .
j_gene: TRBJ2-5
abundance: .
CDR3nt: TGTGCCAGCGGGTATAACCAAGAGACCCAGTACTTC
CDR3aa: CASGYNQETQYF

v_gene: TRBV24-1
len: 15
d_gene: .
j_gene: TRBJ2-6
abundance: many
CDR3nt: TGTGCCACCAGTGACCCCTCCTCTGGGGCCAACGTCCTGACTTTC
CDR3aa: CATSDPSSGANVLTF

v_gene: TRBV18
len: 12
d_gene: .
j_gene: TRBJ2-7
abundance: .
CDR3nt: TGTGCCAGCTCACCCAAAGCTGGCGAGCAGTACTTC
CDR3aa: CASSPKAGEQYF

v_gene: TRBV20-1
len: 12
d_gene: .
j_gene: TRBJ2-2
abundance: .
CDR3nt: TGCAGTGCTATGAGAGACACCGGGGAGCTGTTTTTT
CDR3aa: CSAMRDTGELFF

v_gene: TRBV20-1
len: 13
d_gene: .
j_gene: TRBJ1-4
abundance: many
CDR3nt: TGCAGTGCTTGGGACGGTCTTAATGAAAAACTGTTTTTT
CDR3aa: CSAWDGLNEKLFF

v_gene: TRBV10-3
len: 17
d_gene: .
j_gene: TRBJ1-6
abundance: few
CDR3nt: TGTGCCATCAGTGAGTCGACGGGGACTTCTAATAATTCACCCCTCCACTTT
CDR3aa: CAISESTGTSNNSPLHF

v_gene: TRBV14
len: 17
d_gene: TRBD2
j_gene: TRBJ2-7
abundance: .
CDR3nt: TGTGCCAGCAGCCACCTAAGGACTAGCGGGAGAGCGTACGAGCAGTACTTC
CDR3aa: CASSHLRTSGRAYEQYF

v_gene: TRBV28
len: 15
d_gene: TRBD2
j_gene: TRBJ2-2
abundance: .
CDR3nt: TGTGCCAGCAGTTTACGCGGGGGGAACACCGGGGAGCTGTTTTTT
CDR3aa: CASSLRGGNTGELFF

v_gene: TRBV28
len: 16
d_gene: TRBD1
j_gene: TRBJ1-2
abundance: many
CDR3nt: TGTGCCAGCAGACGGACCGGGACAGGGGTTCGGTATGGCTACACCTTC
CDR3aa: CASRRTGTGVRYGYTF

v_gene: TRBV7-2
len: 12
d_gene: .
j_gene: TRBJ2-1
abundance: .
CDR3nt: TGTGCCAGCAGCGCAGGATACAATGAGCAGTTCTTC
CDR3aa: CASSAGYNEQFF

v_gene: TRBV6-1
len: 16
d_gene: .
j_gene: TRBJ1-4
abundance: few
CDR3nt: TGTGCCAGCAGCCCAGGGTGGGTCGCAACTAATGAAAAACTGTTTTTT
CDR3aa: CASSPGWVATNEKLFF

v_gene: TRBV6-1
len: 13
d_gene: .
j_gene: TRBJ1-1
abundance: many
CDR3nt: TGTGCCAGCAGTGAACAGTGGGGCACTGAAGCTTTCTTT
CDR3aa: CASSEQWGTEAFF

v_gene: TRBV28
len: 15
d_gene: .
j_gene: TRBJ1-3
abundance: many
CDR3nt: TGTGCCAGCAGCCCCCCGGACGGAGTTGGAAACACCATATATTTT
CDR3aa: CASSPPDGVGNTIYF

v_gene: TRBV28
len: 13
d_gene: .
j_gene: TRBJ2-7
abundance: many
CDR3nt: TGTGCCAGCAGTCCATCAGGCAGGGGAGTACTGTACTTC
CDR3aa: CASSPSGRGVLYF

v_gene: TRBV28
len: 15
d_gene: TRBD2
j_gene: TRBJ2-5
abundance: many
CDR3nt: TGTGCCAGCATCCCGAGAGCGGGAGTCCAAGAGACCCAGTACTTC
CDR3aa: CASIPRAGVQETQYF

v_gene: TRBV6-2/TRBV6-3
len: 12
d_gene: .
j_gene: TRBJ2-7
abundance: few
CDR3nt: TGTGCCACCGCCGGTAGCAGTTACGAGCAGTACTTC
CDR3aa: CATAGSSYEQYF

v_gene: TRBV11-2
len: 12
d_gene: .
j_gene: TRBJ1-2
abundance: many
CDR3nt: TGTGCCAGCAGCTTAGAAAACTATGGCTACACCTTC
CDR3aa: CASSLENYGYTF

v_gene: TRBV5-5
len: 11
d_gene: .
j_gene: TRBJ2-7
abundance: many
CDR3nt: TGTGCCAGCAGCATCGACTACGAGCAGTACTTC
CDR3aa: CASSIDYEQYF

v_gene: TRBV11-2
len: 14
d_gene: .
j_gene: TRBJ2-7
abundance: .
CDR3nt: TGTGCCAGCAGCCGACCAGGAAGCTCCTACGAGCAGTACTTC
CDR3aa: CASSRPGSSYEQYF

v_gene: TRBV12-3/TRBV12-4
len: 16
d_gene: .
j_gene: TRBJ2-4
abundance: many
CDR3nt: TGTGCCAGCAGTCCAGGGGTCGGGTTAGCCAAAAACATTCAGTACTTC
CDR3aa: CASSPGVGLAKNIQYF

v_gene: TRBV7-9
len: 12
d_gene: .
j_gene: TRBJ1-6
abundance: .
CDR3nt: TGTGCCAGCAGCTTGGACAGACGATCCCTCCACTTT
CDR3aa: CASSLDRRSLHF

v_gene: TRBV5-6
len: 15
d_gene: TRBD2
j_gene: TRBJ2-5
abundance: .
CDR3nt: TGTGCCAGCAGACGAACCCTAGCGGGGGAAGAGACCCAGTACTTC
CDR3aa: CASRRTLAGEETQYF

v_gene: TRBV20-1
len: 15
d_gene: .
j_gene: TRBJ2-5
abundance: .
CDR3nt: TGCAGTGCCCCTACTGGGGGGCAATACCAAGAGACCCAGTACTTC
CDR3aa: CSAPTGGQYQETQYF

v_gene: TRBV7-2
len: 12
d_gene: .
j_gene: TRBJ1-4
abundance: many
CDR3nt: TGTGCCAGCAGCTTAGCGAATCGAAAACTGTTTTTT
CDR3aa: CASSLANRKLFF

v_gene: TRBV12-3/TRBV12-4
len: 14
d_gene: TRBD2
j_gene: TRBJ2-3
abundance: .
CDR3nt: TGTGCCAGCACCCTTGGGCTAGCGGCAGATACGCAGTATTTT
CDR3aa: CASTLGLAADTQYF

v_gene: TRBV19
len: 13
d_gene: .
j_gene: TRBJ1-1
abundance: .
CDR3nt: TGTGCCAGTAGTGTCAGTGGGAACACTGAAGCTTTCTTT
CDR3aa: CASSVSGNTEAFF

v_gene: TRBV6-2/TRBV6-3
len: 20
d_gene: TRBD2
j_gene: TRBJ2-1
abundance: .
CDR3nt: TGTGCCAGCAGTTACTCTGGGTGGGTCCGGGGGGAGAGCTCCTACAATGAGCAGTTCTTC
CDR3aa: CASSYSGWVRGESSYNEQFF

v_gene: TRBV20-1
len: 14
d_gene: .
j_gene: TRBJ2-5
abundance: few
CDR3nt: TGCAGTGCTAGTCCCGGCAGGGGAGGGGAGACCCAGTACTTC
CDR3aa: CSASPGRGGETQYF

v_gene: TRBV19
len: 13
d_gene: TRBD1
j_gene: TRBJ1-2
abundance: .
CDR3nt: TGTGCCAGTAGATCCGAGGGGGCGGGAGGCTACACCTTC
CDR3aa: CASRSEGAGGYTF

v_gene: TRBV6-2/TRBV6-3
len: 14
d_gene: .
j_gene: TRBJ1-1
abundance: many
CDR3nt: TGTGCCAGCAGTTATCGGGGGCCGAACACTGAAGCTTTCTTT
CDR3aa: CASSYRGPNTEAFF

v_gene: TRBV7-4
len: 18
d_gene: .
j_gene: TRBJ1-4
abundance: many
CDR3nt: TGTGCCAGCAGCTTAAATCTCCTGGGGGGGGAAGCTAATGAAAAACTGTTTTTT
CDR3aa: CASSLNLLGGEANEKLFF

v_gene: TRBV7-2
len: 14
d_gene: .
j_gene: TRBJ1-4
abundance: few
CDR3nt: TGTGCCAGCAAGTCCGGGGCTGCTAATGAAAAACTGTTTTTT
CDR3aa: CASKSGAANEKLFF

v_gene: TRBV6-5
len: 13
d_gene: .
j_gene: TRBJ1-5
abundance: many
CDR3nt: TGTGCCAGCAGTTTCTGGCCGAATCAGCCCCAGCATTTT
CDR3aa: CASSFWPNQPQHF

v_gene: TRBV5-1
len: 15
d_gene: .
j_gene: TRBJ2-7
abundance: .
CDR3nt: TGCGCCAGCAGTTTCGAGGCAGGGATTTACCACGAGCAGTACTTC
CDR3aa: CASSFEAGIYHEQYF

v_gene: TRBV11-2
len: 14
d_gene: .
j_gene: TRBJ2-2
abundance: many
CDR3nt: TGTGCCAGCAGCTTAGATGGGGTAACCGGGGAGCTGTTTTTT
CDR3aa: CASSLDGVTGELFF

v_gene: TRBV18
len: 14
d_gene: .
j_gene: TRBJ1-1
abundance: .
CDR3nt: TGTGCCAGCTCACCCGCCATGCTGAACACTGAAGCTTTCTTT
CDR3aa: CASSPAMLNTEAFF

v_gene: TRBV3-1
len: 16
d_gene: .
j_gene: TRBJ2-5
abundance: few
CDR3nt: TGTGCCAGCAGCCAAGGACCCGGTCCGTCCCAAGAGACCCAGTACTTC
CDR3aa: CASSQGPGPSQETQYF

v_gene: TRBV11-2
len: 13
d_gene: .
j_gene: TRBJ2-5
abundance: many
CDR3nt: TGTGCCAGCAGCTTAGAGTCCCAAGAGACCCAGTACTTC
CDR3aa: CASSLESQETQYF

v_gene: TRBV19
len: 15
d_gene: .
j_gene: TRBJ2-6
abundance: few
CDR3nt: TGTGCCAGCATCGAGGTGGGCTCTGGGGCCAACGTCCTGACTTTC
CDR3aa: CASIEVGSGANVLTF

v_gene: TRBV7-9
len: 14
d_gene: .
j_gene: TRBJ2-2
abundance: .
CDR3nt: TGTGCCAGCAGCTTAGGTGCAGCACCAGGGGAGCTGTTTTTT
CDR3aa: CASSLGAAPGELFF

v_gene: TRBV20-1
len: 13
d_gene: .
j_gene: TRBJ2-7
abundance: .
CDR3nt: TGCAGTGCTATACCCCGGCTAGCCTACGAGCAGTACTTC
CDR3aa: CSAIPRLAYEQYF

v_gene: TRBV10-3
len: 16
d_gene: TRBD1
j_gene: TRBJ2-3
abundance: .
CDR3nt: TGTGCCATCAGTACCCCAGGACAGGCGAACACAGATACGCAGTATTTT
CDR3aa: CAISTPGQANTDTQYF

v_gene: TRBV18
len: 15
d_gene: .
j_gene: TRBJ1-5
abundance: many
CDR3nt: TGTGCCAGCTCCCGGGGACGGGAAGGGAATCAGCCCCAGCATTTT
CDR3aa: CASSRGREGNQPQHF

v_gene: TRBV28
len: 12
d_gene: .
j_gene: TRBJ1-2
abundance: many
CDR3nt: TGTGCCAGCACCCAAGGGAGCTATGGCTACACCTTC
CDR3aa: CASTQGSYGYTF